This T cell receptor (beta chain) is from a study of tumor and adjacent non-tumor tissue in lung cancer. Losses at the gene ends were 9 bases for V and 5 bases for J; bases not matched to a gene: 14. This CDR3 has 16 amino acids. Germline V gene sequence: CDR1 MNHEY, CDR2 SMNVEV (reference sequence). Notes on this clonotype: Its antigen is not known.

General study results and limits: Tumor tissue had significantly higher TCR diversity than normal lung.

A modified ARM-PCR protocol with three rounds of nested PCR amplified TCRbeta. TCRdb ran MiXCR on the multiplex PCR reads and lists one entry per CDR3 protein. The data show 48,000 or so distinct CDR3 sequences, with 64% seen just once and around 28% held by the top ten. The template was RNA from unsorted bulk tissue. More than 3 cm separated this lung sample from the edge of the tumor. Newly diagnosed lung cancer patients had thoracic surgery in China, August–late 2014, without prior chemotherapy. Material for sequencing was distant non-tumor lung tissue. The sequence was obtained from an older woman with non-small cell lung cancer. The rearrangement uses TRBV27 and TRBJ2-1; TRBD1 aligns across 9 bases. In DNA form, the CDR3 reads TGTGCCAGTAGTAAATCGGACAGGGGCCCTGACAATGAGCAGTTCTTC. It is translated as CASSKSDRGPDNEQFF.